Sequencing of this TCR beta chain was carried out in a study of T cells in Graves' hyperthyroidism and ophthalmopathy. The CDR3 regions of TCR beta were amplified from RNA transcripts. The TCR CDR3 first-round RT-PCR relied on the HTBI primer set. MiXCR, applied by TCRdb to the multiplex PCR reads, yields one record per CDR3 protein. The sample yields approximately 700,000 distinct CDR3 sequences, about a sixth seen once. This clonotype came up many times. Per the germline V gene, CDR1 is MNHNS and CDR2 is SASEGT. This CDR3 contains 13 residues. V lost 7 bases to trimming and J lost 6 bases; unmatched junction nucleotides: 5.

The chain links TRBV6-1 to TRBJ2-5; 10 positions agree with TRBD1. The TCR originated in a man in his late teens or twenties with Graves' hyperthyroidism. The sample taken for sequencing was blood. CDR3 loop: CASMRTGGKTQYF. CDR3 DNA sequence: TGTGCCAGCATGAGGACAGGGGGAAAGACCCAGTACTTC.